The 18 T cell receptor beta chains in this list originate from one sample, sequenced in a study of blood T cells in healthy people across ages. The authors ran a second PCR of about 7 to 11 cycles using a sample-barcoded 5' primer and a J-beta primer mix. TCRdb re-called the 5' RACE reads through MiXCR, storing one row per CDR3 protein. The sample holds about 780,000 distinct CDR3 sequences, 46% seen once. Sequencing was performed on blood. The receptors originated from an elderly man in good health.

The table lists this clonotype with a few counts. The rearrangement joins TRBV7-2 to TRBJ2-1, with D tentatively TRBD1 (5 bases). Germline values: CDR1 SGHTA, CDR2 FQGNSA. The V end lost 3 bases, the J end lost 12 bases, and 12 bases lay between the germline ends. This CDR3 region has 12 residues. The CDR3 spells CASSLSGRGQFF. The CDR3 DNA is TGTGCCAGCAGCTTGTCTGGTAGGGGGCAGTTCTTC.

The rearrangement links TRBV7-2 to TRBJ1-6; D is perhaps TRBD1 (5 bases). This CDR3 comprises 19 residues. The V gene's germline CDR1 is SGHTA and CDR2 FQGNSA. V lost 1 base to trimming and J lost 0 bases, with 16 bases between them. The CDR3 sequence is CASSLDPQGPNSYNSPLHF. As DNA, the CDR3 is TGTGCCAGCAGCTTAGACCCCCAGGGTCCAAACTCCTATAATTCACCCCTCCACTTT.

This chain joins TRBV18 and TRBJ2-3; D unclear. Between the trimmed V and J ends, which lost 1 base and 0 bases, there was a span of 14 bases. This CDR3 comprises 17 residues. The germline V gene encodes CDR1 KGHSH and CDR2 LQKENI. Here the CDR3 reads CASSPQSIPASTDTQYF. For the CDR3, the DNA is TGTGCCAGCTCACCACAATCGATTCCGGCTAGCACAGATACGCAGTATTTT.

The V call is TRBV29-1, the J call TRBJ2-5, with D possibly matching TRBD2 (5 bases). The J call is uncertain, as TRBJ2-7 better fits the DNA end. The length of the CDR3 is 13 residues. Germline CDR1 and CDR2: SQVTM and ANQGSEA. The CDR3 spells CSVTGGLGYEQYF. DNA for the CDR3: TGCAGCGTGACCGGAGGTCTCGGCTACGAGCAGTACTTC.

This clonotype was seen only a few times. One end of the junction is discordant with germline, which a read error may explain. The gene calls are TRBV12-3 or TRBV12-4 and TRBJ2-5; 8 positions agree with TRBD1. The CDR3 contains 14 residues. The DNA for the CDR3 is TGTGCCAGCAAACCAGGACAGGGCCAAGGGACCCAGTACTTC. This codes for CASKPGQGQGTQYF.

This clonotype showed up just a few times. The chain is built from TRBV4-3 and TRBJ2-3, with 9 positions matching TRBD2. J lost 2 bases, V lost 4 bases, and 7 bases had no gene match. This CDR3 is built from 16 residues. CDR1 and CDR2 from the germline V gene are LGHNA and YSLEER. The CDR3 sequence is CASSLRTSVYTDTQYF. CDR3 in DNA: TGCGCCAGCAGCCTTCGGACTAGCGTTTACACAGATACGCAGTATTTT.

As concerns this clonotype: An end of the junction does not agree with germline; a read error may underlie this. J is TRBJ2-1 and V is TRBV5-1, with D perhaps being TRBD1 or TRBD2 (6 bases each). Germline CDR1 reads SGHRS; CDR2 reads YFSETQ. The CDR3 extends over 18 amino acids. CDR3 DNA sequence: TGCGCCAGCGGCTTGAACTACGGGGGACAAAAAGGTTACAATGAGCAGTTCTTC. It is translated as CASGLNYGGQKGYNEQFF. Based on the CDR3 plus reference TRBV5-1 and TRBJ2-1, the full variable domain is KAGVTQTPRYLIKTRGQQVTLSCSPISGHRSVSWYQQTPGQGLQFLFEYFSETQRNKGNFPGRFSGRQFSNSRSEMNVSTLELGDSALYLCASGLNYGGQKGYNEQFFGPGTRLTVL.

This chain links TRBV2 with TRBJ2-4; 8 bases align to TRBD2. The J call may be wrong; the DNA end is better matched by TRBJ2-5. CDR3 length equals 14 residues. The germline CDR1 and CDR2 sequences are SNHLY and FYNNEI. CDR3 bases: TGTGCCAGCAGTGCCCGAGCGGGAGCAGAGACCCAGTACTTC. It codes for CASSARAGAETQYF.

This clonotype was counted many times. This chain uses TRBV9 with TRBJ2-5, with 7 bases lining up with TRBD2. CDR1 and CDR2 from the germline V gene are SGDLS and YYNGEE. The CDR3 spans 16 residues. V shed 4 bases and J 4 bases; nucleotides not matched to a gene: 13. CDR3 sequence (DNA): TGTGCCAGCAGCCCAGCAGCGGGAAATCTGCGAGAGACCCAGTACTTC. It is translated as CASSPAAGNLRETQYF.

The chain employs TRBV29-1 and TRBJ2-2; tentative D call: TRBD1 (6 bases). Trimming stripped 6 bases from V and 0 bases from J, with 8 bases between. The V gene's germline CDR1 is SQVTM and CDR2 ANQGSEA. The CDR3 is 13 residues long. This CDR3 is CSVRTANTGELFF. The CDR3 region has the DNA TGCAGCGTCCGGACAGCGAACACCGGGGAGCTGTTTTTT.

The rearrangement uses TRBV25-1 and TRBJ2-1; 8 bases are a match to TRBD2. The end of the DNA fits TRBJ2-7 better, so the J call may be wrong. The germline V gene encodes CDR1 MGHDK and CDR2 SYGVNS. CDR3 length: 16 amino acids. The CDR3 protein is CASSDPSGSSYNEQYF. The CDR3 DNA follows: TGTGCCAGCAGTGACCCCAGCGGGAGCTCCTACAATGAGCAGTACTTC.

This sequence joins TRBV12-3 or TRBV12-4 and TRBJ2-5; TRBD2 agrees at 7 bases. This CDR3 comprises 16 residues. With V trimmed by 2 bases and J by 2 bases, 8 bases remained unmatched. CDR3 sequence (DNA): TGTGCCAGCAGTTTATTGGGAGGGCTCCGACAAGAGACCCAGTACTTC. Translation: CASSLLGGLRQETQYF.

A single count supports this clonotype. This sequence joins TRBV28 and TRBJ2-4, with a possible D match to TRBD1 (5 bases). The J call is in doubt because the DNA end fits TRBJ2-5 better. The germline V gene encodes CDR1 MDHEN and CDR2 SYDVKM. The CDR3 length is 13 residues. CDR3 residues: CASRPAGFQTQYF. CDR3 sequence (DNA): TGTGCCAGCAGACCTGCAGGGTTTCAGACCCAGTACTTC.

The chain has TRBV20-1 and TRBJ2-7; a weak D match, TRBD2 (6 bases). This CDR3 is built from 12 residues. Trimming removed 0 bases at V and 7 bases at J, with 10 bases between. Germline V gene sequence: CDR1 DFQATT, CDR2 SNEGSKA (reference sequence). In DNA form, the CDR3 reads TGCAGTGCTAGAGATAGCCGGGAGGAGCAGTACTTC. Its protein is CSARDSREEQYF.

V is TRBV15 and J is TRBJ2-1, with TRBD1 matching over 8 bases. Germline V gene data show CDR1 as LNHNV and CDR2 as YYDKDF (reference sequence). The CDR3 is made up of 17 amino acids. Losses at the gene ends were 6 bases for V and 7 bases for J; bases not matched to a gene: 17. In DNA form, the CDR3 reads TGTGCCACCAGTCCCCTAGGGGTGGACAGGGAGGATAATGAGCAGTTCTTC. Translating gives CATSPLGVDREDNEQFF.

The V and J genes are TRBV27 and TRBJ2-6; D is unresolved. CDR1 and CDR2 (germline): MNHEY, SMNVEV (reference sequence). Between the trimmed V and J ends, which lost 5 bases and 1 base, there was a span of 12 bases. This CDR3 is built from 16 residues. The CDR3 loop reads CASSKKTDSGANVLTF. The CDR3 coding sequence is TGTGCCAGCAGTAAAAAGACGGATTCTGGGGCCAACGTCCTGACTTTC.

As to this clonotype: A much larger clone differs from this one at a single base, so this may be a read error. This sequence joins TRBV3-1 and TRBJ2-3; D may be TRBD2 (6 bases). The CDR3 is 14 amino acids. Germline-derived CDR1 and CDR2 are LGHDT and YNNKEL (reference sequence). CDR3 coding DNA: TGTGCCACCAGCCAAGTCCGGGACTCCGATACGCAGTATTTT. It codes for CATSQVRDSDTQYF.

This clonotype was seen a handful of times. CDR3 loop: CAISESGPAGQYF. CDR3 DNA: TGTGCCATCAGTGAGTCGGGTCCGGCGGGGCAGTACTTC. V and J are TRBV10-3 and TRBJ2-7; a possible D gene is TRBD2 (5 bases). Germline-derived CDR1 and CDR2 are ENHRY and SYGVKD. This CDR3 is built from 13 residues. V gave up 0 bases and J gave up 9 bases, with 12 bases separating them.